This is a list of T cell receptor beta chains from one sample in a study of T cell responses to AZD1222 COVID-19 vaccine. Measured with immunoSEQ multiplex PCR; TCRdb has only the in-frame clones, and not every one. The table records just under 35,000 clones, 86% of them present only once. The specimen comprised peripheral blood, sampled 28 days after the second AZD1222 dose. These receptors came from an adult who received the AZD1222 COVID-19 vaccine. Each CDR3 is given with its conserved first and last residue. D genes are given only for firm matches. Clone sizes are given selectively: once, few, many, or a class where the clone is expanded.

v_call	clone_size	d_call	j_call	cdr3_nt	cdr3_aa
TRBV30	-	-	TRBJ1-1	TGTGCCTGGAGAAGCCACAGGGACACTGAAGCTTTCTTT	CAWRSHRDTEAFF
TRBV28	once	-	TRBJ2-5	TGTGCCAGCAGTCCCTATACCTTTTTAGAAATCGCGGAGACCCAGTACTTC	CASSPYTFLEIAETQYF
TRBV11-2	-	-	TRBJ1-1	TGTGCCAGCAGCCCCCTATGGAAAGGGGACACTGAAGCTTTCTTT	CASSPLWKGDTEAFF
TRBV30	-	-	TRBJ1-1	TGTGCCTGGAGGATGACAGATGAAGCTTTCTTT	CAWRMTDEAFF
TRBV15	-	-	TRBJ2-1	TGTGCCACCAGCAGAACGCAACTAGATTACGATGAGCAGTTCTTC	CATSRTQLDYDEQFF
TRBV12-3/TRBV12-4	-	TRBD2	TRBJ2-2	TGTGCCAGCAGCTCTGGACTAGCCGGGGAGCTGTTTTTT	CASSSGLAGELFF
TRBV2	-	-	TRBJ2-3	TGTGCCAGCATATCCACAGATCGGGGGAGGACGCAGTATTTT	CASISTDRGRTQYF
TRBV29-1	-	-	TRBJ1-1	TGCAGCGTTGACAGGGGTTCTGAAGCTTTCTTT	CSVDRGSEAFF
TRBV5-4	few	-	TRBJ1-3	TGTGCCAGCAGCTTGGACAGGGTGTATGAAGGAAACACCATATATTTT	CASSLDRVYEGNTIYF
TRBV6-5	-	-	TRBJ2-7	TGTGCCAGTAGAAGGGATAACACCCCCTACGAGCAGTACTTC	CASRRDNTPYEQYF
TRBV5-4	-	TRBD2	TRBJ2-3	TGTGCCAGCAGCACTGGGGGGGATCCCAGTAAGGATACGCAGTATTTT	CASSTGGDPSKDTQYF
TRBV2	-	-	TRBJ2-1	TGTGCCAGCGGAAACAGGGATAGGCGTGATGAGCAGTTCTTC	CASGNRDRRDEQFF
TRBV27	few	-	TRBJ1-4	TGTGCCAGCAGCACCCTCAACAGGAGGGAGAGAGGTCAAGGCCGGGACAAACTGTTTTTT	CASSTLNRRERGQGRDKLFF
TRBV12-5	-	-	TRBJ2-7	TGTGCTAGTGGCCTTTTTTCCTACGAGCAGTACTTC	CASGLFSYEQYF
TRBV7-2	-	TRBD2	TRBJ2-4	TGTGCCAGCAGCGCGGGAGGGGGCCCTACGAGGGGCTACATTCAGTACTTC	CASSAGGGPTRGYIQYF
TRBV7-2	-	-	TRBJ2-3	TGTGCCAGCAGCGTTTTTAGCCGGGGAAGCACAGATACGCAGTATTTT	CASSVFSRGSTDTQYF
TRBV5-1	-	-	TRBJ1-1	TGCGCCAGCAGCTTTACCTTGAACACTGAAGCTTTCTTT	CASSFTLNTEAFF
TRBV7-9	-	-	TRBJ1-1	TGTGCCAGCAGCCATAGACAGACCCAGAACACTGAAGCTTTCTTT	CASSHRQTQNTEAFF
TRBV9	-	-	TRBJ1-3	TGTGCCAGCAGCCCCGGCACAAGCTCTGGAAACACCATATATTTT	CASSPGTSSGNTIYF
TRBV7-2	-	-	TRBJ1-3	TGTGCCAGCAGCCGTAAGGGGGAAAACACCATATATTTT	CASSRKGENTIYF
TRBV5-1	-	-	TRBJ1-2	TGCGCCAGCAGCGCCCGGACTGATAACTATGGCTACACCTTC	CASSARTDNYGYTF
TRBV20-1	once	-	TRBJ1-2	TGCAGTGCTAGTAACCCGTTTGGCTATGGCTACACCTTC	CSASNPFGYGYTF
TRBV7-9	-	-	TRBJ2-3	TGTGCCAGCAGCTGGCCCGGGGGACTTAACACAGACACGCAGTATTTT	CASSWPGGLNTDTQYF
TRBV19	-	TRBD1	TRBJ2-7	TGTGCCAGTAGTATATTCGGACAGGGGACCGAGCAGTACTTC	CASSIFGQGTEQYF
TRBV7-2	-	-	TRBJ1-2	TGTGCCAGCAGCGCGGCCCCCGGGGACTATGGCTACACCTTC	CASSAAPGDYGYTF
TRBV27	-	-	TRBJ2-1	TGTGCCAGCGCCGTTTACTACAATGAGCAGTTCTTC	CASAVYYNEQFF
TRBV6-6	-	-	TRBJ2-2	TGTGCCAGCAGGAAGGAGAACCCCGGGGAGCTGTTTTTT	CASRKENPGELFF
TRBV7-2	-	-	TRBJ2-7	TGTGCCAGCAGCTTAGGCGGGGCGTCCTACGAGCAGTACTTC	CASSLGGASYEQYF
TRBV27	-	-	TRBJ1-1	TGTGCCAGCACCCCCAGACGGGGGAACACTGAAGCTTTCTTT	CASTPRRGNTEAFF
TRBV6-5	-	TRBD1	TRBJ2-7	TGTGCCAGCAGTACCCGACAGGGCGGGGAGCAGTACTTC	CASSTRQGGEQYF
TRBV30	once	-	TRBJ1-3	TGTGCCTGGAGTGGTTTGCTTGGACACTCTGGAAACACCATATATTTT	CAWSGLLGHSGNTIYF
TRBV10-3	-	TRBD1	TRBJ2-7	TGTGCCATCAGTGAGTCCTGGGGGACAGGGGGCCACCAGTACTTC	CAISESWGTGGHQYF
TRBV2	-	-	TRBJ1-1	TGTGCCAGCATCAGAAGGGTGAACACTGAAGCTTTCTTT	CASIRRVNTEAFF
TRBV7-7	-	-	TRBJ2-1	TGTGCTAGCAGCTCAAGCCGCACGGACAATGAGCAGTTCTTC	CASSSSRTDNEQFF
TRBV2	-	TRBD1	TRBJ1-1	TGTGCCAGCAGCCCACAGGGGGCCGTAACTGAAGCTTTCTTT	CASSPQGAVTEAFF